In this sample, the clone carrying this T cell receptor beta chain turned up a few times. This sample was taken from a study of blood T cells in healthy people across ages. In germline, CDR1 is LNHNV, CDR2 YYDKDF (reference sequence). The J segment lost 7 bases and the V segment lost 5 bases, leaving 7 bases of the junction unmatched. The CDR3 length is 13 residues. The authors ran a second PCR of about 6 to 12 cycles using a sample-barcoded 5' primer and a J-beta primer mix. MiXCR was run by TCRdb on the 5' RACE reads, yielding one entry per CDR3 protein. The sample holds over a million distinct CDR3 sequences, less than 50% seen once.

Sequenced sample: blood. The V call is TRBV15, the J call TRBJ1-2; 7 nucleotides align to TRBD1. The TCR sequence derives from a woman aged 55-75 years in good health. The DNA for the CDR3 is TGTGCCACCAGCGAAGCGACAGGGTTTGGCTACACCTTC. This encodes CATSEATGFGYTF.